This T cell receptor beta chain was recovered during a study of T cell responses to AZD1222 COVID-19 vaccine. Findings and caveats of the study: CD4 TCRs associated with vaccination spanned spike, dominating at 160-218 and 743-854. Compared with day 0, the breadth and depth of the Spike-specific TCR repertoire rose significantly after two doses of AZD1222.

Timing groups of about 4 and about 12 weeks for second doses were pooled. Sequencing used immunoSEQ multiplex PCR; TCRdb keeps in-frame clones, though not all of them. The sample consists of some 150,000 clones, about 93% of them appearing once. Germline V CDR1 and CDR2: SQVTM, ANQGSEA. The CDR3 is made up of 15 amino acids. Trimming cost V 7 bases and J 1 base, with 19 bases left between them. As for this clone: Its target is not known.

This TCR came from an adult who received the AZD1222 COVID-19 vaccine. This chain joins TRBV29-1 and TRBJ1-1; D unresolved. The source was peripheral blood, collected 28 days after the second AZD1222 dose. In nucleotides, the CDR3 is TGCAGCGGAGCCAACACACACGGCCGGAACACTGAAGCTTTCTTT. Protein: CSGANTHGRNTEAFF. The full variable domain, in which reference TRBV29-1 and TRBJ1-1 provide the parts outside the CDR3, is SAVISQKPSRDICQRGTSLTIQCQVDSQVTMMFWYRQQPGQSLTLIATANQGSEATYESGFVIDKFPISRPNLTFSTLTVSNMSPEDSSIYLCSGANTHGRNTEAFFGQGTRLTVV.